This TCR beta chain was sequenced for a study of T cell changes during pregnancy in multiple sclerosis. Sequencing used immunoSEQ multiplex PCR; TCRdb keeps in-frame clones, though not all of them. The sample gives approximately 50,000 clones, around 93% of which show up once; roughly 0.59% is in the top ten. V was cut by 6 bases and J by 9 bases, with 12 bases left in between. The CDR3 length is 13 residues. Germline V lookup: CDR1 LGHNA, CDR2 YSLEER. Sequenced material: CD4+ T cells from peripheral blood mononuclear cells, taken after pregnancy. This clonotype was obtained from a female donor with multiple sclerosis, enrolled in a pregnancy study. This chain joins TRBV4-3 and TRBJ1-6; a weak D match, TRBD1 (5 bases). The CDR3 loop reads CASRTTETSPLHF. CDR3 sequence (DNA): TGCGCCAGCAGAACGACAGAAACTTCACCCCTCCACTTT.